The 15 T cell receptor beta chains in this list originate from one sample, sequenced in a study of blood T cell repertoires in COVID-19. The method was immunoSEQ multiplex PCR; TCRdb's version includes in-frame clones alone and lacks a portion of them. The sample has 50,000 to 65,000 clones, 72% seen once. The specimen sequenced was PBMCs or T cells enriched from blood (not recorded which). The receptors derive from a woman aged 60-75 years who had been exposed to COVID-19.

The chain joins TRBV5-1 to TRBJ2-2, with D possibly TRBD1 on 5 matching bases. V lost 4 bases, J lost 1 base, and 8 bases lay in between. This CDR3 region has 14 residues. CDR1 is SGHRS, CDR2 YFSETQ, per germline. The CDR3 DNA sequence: TGCGCCAGCAGCGCAACAGGGAACACCGGGGAGCTGTTTTTT. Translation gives CASSATGNTGELFF.

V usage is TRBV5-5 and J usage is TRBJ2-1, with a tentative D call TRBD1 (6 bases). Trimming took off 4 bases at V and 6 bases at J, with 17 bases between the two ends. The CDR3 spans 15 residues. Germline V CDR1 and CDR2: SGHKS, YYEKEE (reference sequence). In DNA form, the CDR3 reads TGTGCCAGCAGCCCACAGGGTAATACTATCAATGAGCAGTTCTTC. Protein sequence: CASSPQGNTINEQFF. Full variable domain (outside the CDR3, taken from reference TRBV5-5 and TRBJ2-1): DAGVTQSPTHLIKTRGQQVTLRCSPISGHKSVSWYQQVLGQGPQFIFQYYEKEERGRGNFPDRFSARQFPNYSSELNVNALLLGDSALYLCASSPQGNTINEQFFGPGTRLTVL.

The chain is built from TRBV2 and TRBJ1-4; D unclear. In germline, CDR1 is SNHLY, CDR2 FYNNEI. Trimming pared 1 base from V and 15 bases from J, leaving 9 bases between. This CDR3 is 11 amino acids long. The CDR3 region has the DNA TGTGCCAGCAGTGAAGATCTACCGGTGTTTTTT. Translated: CASSEDLPVFF.

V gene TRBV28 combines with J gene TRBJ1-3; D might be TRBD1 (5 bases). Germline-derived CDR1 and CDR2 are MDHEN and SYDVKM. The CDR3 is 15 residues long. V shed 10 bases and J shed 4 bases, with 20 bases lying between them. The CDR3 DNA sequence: TGTGCCACAACGAAGGGGCCCAATTCCGGAAACACCATATATTTT. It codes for CATTKGPNSGNTIYF.

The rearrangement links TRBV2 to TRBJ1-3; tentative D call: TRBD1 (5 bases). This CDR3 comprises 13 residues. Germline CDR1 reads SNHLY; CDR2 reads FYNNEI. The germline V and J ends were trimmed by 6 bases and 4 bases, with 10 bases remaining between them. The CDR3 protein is CASRTGEGNTIYF. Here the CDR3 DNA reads TGTGCCAGCAGAACAGGAGAGGGAAACACCATATATTTT.

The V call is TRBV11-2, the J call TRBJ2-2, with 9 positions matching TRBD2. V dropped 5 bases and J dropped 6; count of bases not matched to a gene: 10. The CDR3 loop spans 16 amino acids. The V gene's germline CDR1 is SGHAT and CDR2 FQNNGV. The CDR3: CASSPLGGRAPGELFF. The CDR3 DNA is TGTGCCAGCAGCCCTTTGGGCGGGAGGGCCCCCGGGGAGCTGTTTTTT.

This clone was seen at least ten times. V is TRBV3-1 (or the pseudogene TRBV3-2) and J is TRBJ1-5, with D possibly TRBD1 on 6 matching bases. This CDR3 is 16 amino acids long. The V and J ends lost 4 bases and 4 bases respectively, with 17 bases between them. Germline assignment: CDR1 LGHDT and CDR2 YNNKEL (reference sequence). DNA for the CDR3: TGTGCCAGCAGCCCTAAAGGGGGGGTAGGGAATCAGCCCCAGCATTTT. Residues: CASSPKGGVGNQPQHF.

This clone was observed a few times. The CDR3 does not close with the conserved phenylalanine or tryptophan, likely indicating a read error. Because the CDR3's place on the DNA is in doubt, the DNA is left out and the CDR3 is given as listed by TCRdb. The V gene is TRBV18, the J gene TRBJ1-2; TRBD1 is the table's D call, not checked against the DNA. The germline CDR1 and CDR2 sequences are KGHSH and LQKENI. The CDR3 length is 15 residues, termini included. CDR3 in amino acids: CASSPDRASHLATEL.

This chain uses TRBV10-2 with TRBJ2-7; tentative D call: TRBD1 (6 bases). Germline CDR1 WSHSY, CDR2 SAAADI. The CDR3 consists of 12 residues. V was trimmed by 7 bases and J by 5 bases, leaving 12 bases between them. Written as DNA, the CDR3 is TGCGCCAGCACCATACAGGGAAACGAGCAGTACTTC. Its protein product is CASTIQGNEQYF.

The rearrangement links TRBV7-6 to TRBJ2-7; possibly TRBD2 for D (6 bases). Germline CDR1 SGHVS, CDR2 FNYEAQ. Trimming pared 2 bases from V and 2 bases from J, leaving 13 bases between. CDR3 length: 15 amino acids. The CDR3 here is CASSLRRDWTYEQYF. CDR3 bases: TGTGCCAGCAGCTTAAGGAGGGATTGGACCTACGAGCAGTACTTC.

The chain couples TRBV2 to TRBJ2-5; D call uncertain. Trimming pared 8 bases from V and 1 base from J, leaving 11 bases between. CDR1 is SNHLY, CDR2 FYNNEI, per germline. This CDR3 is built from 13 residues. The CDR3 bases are TGTGCCAGCGAATCGAGGCGCCAAGAGACCCAGTACTTC. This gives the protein CASESRRQETQYF.

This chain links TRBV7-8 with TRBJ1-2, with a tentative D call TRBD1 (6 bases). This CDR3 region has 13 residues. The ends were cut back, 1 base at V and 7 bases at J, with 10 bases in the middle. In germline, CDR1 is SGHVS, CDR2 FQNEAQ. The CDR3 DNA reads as TGTGCCAGCAGCTTAGTAGGGGGGGGTGGCTACACCTTC. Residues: CASSLVGGGGYTF.

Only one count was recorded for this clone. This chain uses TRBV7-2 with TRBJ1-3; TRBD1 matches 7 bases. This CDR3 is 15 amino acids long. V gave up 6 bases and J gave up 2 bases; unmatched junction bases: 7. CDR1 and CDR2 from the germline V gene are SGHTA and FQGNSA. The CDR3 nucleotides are TGTGCCAGCAGTCTTCGGACAGGCCCTGGAAACACCATATATTTT. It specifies CASSLRTGPGNTIYF. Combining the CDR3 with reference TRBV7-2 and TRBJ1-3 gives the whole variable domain GAGVSQSPSNKVTEKGKDVELRCDPISGHTALYWYRQSLGQGLEFLIYFQGNSAPDKSGLPSDRFSAERTGGSVSTLTIQRTQQEDSAVYLCASSLRTGPGNTIYFGEGSWLTVV.

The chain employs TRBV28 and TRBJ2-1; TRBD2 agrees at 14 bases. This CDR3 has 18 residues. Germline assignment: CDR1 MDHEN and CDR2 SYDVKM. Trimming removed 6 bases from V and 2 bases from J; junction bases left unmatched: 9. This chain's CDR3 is CASRTGRTSGRPYNEQFF. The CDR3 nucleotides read TGTGCCAGCAGAACCGGGCGGACTAGCGGGAGGCCCTACAATGAGCAGTTCTTC.

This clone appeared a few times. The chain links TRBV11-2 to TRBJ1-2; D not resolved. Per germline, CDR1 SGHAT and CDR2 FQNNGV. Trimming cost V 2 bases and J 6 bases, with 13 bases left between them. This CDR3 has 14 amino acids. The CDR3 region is CASSLHRSGHGYTF. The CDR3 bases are TGTGCCAGCAGCTTACATAGGTCGGGTCATGGCTACACCTTC.